The 29 T cell receptor beta chains below come from one sample, sequenced in a study of blood T cells in healthy people across ages. The authors ran a second PCR of 7 to 11 cycles using a sample-barcoded 5' primer and a J-beta primer mix. One entry per CDR3 protein results from TCRdb running MiXCR on the 5' RACE reads. The table lists around 1.5 million distinct CDR3 sequences, roughly 40% of them singletons. Sequenced input: blood. These receptors originate from a woman under 30 in good health.

The chain recombines TRBV4-2 with TRBJ2-3; 10 nucleotides match TRBD2. With V trimmed by 6 bases and J by 4 bases, 10 bases remained unmatched. Germline CDR1 LGHNA, CDR2 YNFKEQ. CDR3 length: 16 amino acids. The CDR3 DNA reads as TGTGCCAGCAGTCAGGGGCTAGCGGGGGATCCAGATACGCAGTATTTT. Translating gives CASSQGLAGDPDTQYF.

CDR3 loop: CATKFGGLAGGHSYNEQFF. The CDR3 DNA follows: TGTGCCACCAAGTTTGGTGGACTAGCGGGAGGACACTCCTACAATGAGCAGTTCTTC. The chain couples TRBV6-2 or TRBV6-3 to TRBJ2-1; 14 bases are shared with TRBD2. With V trimmed by 10 bases and J by 0 bases, 14 bases remained unmatched. Germline V gives CDR1 MNHEY, CDR2 SVGEGT. This CDR3 is built from 19 residues.

A few counts support this clonotype. The rearrangement uses TRBV12-3 or TRBV12-4 and TRBJ1-1, with 7 positions matching TRBD1. The CDR3 length is 14 residues. J was trimmed by 3 bases and V by 7 bases; bases with no gene match: 8. The CDR3 region is CASTFQGEYTEAFF. The CDR3 DNA reads TGTGCCAGCACCTTTCAGGGGGAGTACACTGAAGCTTTCTTT.

Ten or more counts support this clonotype. The chain combines TRBV20-1 with TRBJ2-7, with 10 bases that match TRBD2. J lost 2 bases, V lost 0 bases, and 4 bases had no gene match. Per the germline V gene, CDR1 is DFQATT and CDR2 is SNEGSKA (reference sequence). This CDR3 is built from 15 residues. The CDR3 here is CSARDILAGAYEQYF. CDR3 DNA sequence: TGCAGTGCTAGAGATATCCTAGCGGGAGCCTACGAGCAGTACTTC.

J is TRBJ1-2 and V is TRBV28; D is unresolved. Germline V gene data show CDR1 as MDHEN and CDR2 as SYDVKM. This CDR3 has 14 residues. The V gene lost 5 bases and the J gene lost 8 bases, with 18 bases spanning the gap. The CDR3 DNA follows: TGTGCCAGCAGTGTGAACGACGGCTTGAAAGGCTACACCTTC. Protein sequence: CASSVNDGLKGYTF.

This clonotype was counted a single time. This rearrangement joins TRBV20-1 to TRBJ2-3, with unresolved D. The V gene lost 6 bases and the J gene lost 3 bases, with 16 bases spanning the gap. The CDR3 length is 14 residues. Germline lookup yields CDR1 DFQATT and CDR2 SNEGSKA (reference sequence). This CDR3 reads CSAGLGLGTDTQYF. The CDR3, as DNA: TGCAGTGCGGGTCTAGGCTTAGGTACAGATACGCAGTATTTT.

About this clonotype itself: One junction end disagrees with the germline gene, perhaps due to a read error. This rearrangement joins TRBV6-5 to TRBJ2-4; 10 bases are a match to TRBD1. The CDR3 contains 17 residues. The V gene's germline CDR1 is MNHEY and CDR2 SVGAGI. CDR3 bases: TGTGCCAGCAGTTCCGGGACAGGGGTTCTCGCCAAAAACAGTCAGTACTTC. Protein: CASSSGTGVLAKNSQYF.

This clonotype appeared a single time. The V gene is TRBV6-1, the J gene TRBJ1-2; 7 bases map to TRBD1. Germline-derived CDR1 and CDR2 are MNHNS and SASEGT. Losses at the gene ends were 3 bases for V and 7 bases for J; bases not matched to a gene: 11. This CDR3 is built from 15 residues. As DNA, the CDR3 is TGTGCCAGCAGTGATCAAAGACAGGGTTATAGTGGCTACACCTTC. Protein sequence: CASSDQRQGYSGYTF.

The chain has TRBV3-1 and TRBJ2-1; D is undetermined. CDR1 and CDR2 (germline): LGHDT, YNNKEL (reference sequence). The CDR3 runs to 11 residues. Trimming removed 1 base from V and 10 bases from J, with 5 bases in between. In DNA form, the CDR3 reads TGTGCCAGCAGCCAAGTTGCCGAGCAGTTCTTC. It yields the protein CASSQVAEQFF.

On this clonotype: Since a much larger clone is just one base distant, this may be a read error. The rearrangement joins TRBV11-2 to TRBJ2-2, with D perhaps matching TRBD2 (5 bases). Per germline, CDR1 SGHAT and CDR2 FQNNGV. CDR3 size: 15 residues. The CDR3 coding sequence is TGTGCCGGCAGCTACCGAGGGACGAACACCGGGGAGCTGTTTTTT. Its protein is CAGSYRGTNTGELFF.

The chain employs TRBV12-3 or TRBV12-4 and TRBJ1-2; weak D call: TRBD1 (5 bases). V was trimmed by 6 bases and J by 5 bases, leaving 16 bases between them. The CDR3 loop spans 14 amino acids. The chain's CDR3 is CASRPWGQPYGYTF. For the CDR3, the DNA is TGTGCCAGCAGGCCCTGGGGCCAGCCGTATGGCTACACCTTC.

This clonotype was picked up a small number of times. V usage is TRBV20-1 and J usage is TRBJ2-3; no clear D. This CDR3 contains 11 residues. Germline CDR1 and CDR2: DFQATT and SNEGSKA (reference sequence). Trimming left V 5 bases short and J 6 bases short, with 9 bases between. CDR3 DNA: TGCAGTGCTTTTCGACGGGATACGCAGTATTTT. It is translated as CSAFRRDTQYF.

This clonotype came up a few times. The chain has TRBV20-1 and TRBJ2-7; the D gene could be TRBD1 or TRBD2 (5 bases each). The CDR3 runs to 15 residues. The V end lost 3 bases, the J end lost 0 bases, and 15 bases lay between the germline ends. Germline V lookup: CDR1 DFQATT, CDR2 SNEGSKA (reference sequence). Here the CDR3 reads CSARDLRDASYEQYF. The CDR3 DNA is TGCAGTGCTAGGGACCTCCGGGACGCCTCCTACGAGCAGTACTTC.

The V and J genes are TRBV6-6 and TRBJ2-3, with 9 bases fitting TRBD1. CDR3 size: 15 residues. Unmatched junction bases numbered 11, after V lost 5 bases and J lost 8 bases. The V gene's germline CDR1 is MNHNY and CDR2 SVGAGI (reference sequence). CDR3 sequence reads: CASSPLTGGVGTQYF. The CDR3 DNA is TGTGCCAGCAGTCCCCTAACAGGGGGCGTAGGTACGCAGTATTTT.

Points on this clonotype: Relative to the germline gene, one junction end is altered; a read error may explain this. This rearrangement joins TRBV4-1 to TRBJ2-7; 8 bases fit TRBD1. The germline CDR1 and CDR2 sequences are MGHRA and YSYEKL. The CDR3 runs to 15 residues. The CDR3 sequence is CASSPTSGQGYEQYF. In DNA form, the CDR3 reads TGCGCCAGTAGCCCCACAAGTGGACAGGGATACGAGCAGTACTTC.

The CDR3 loop reads CASRNDRDLYGYTF. The CDR3 nucleotides are TGTGCCAGCAGGAACGACAGGGACCTTTATGGCTACACCTTC. The V gene is TRBV6-4, the J gene TRBJ1-2, with TRBD1 matching over 7 bases. The CDR3 totals 14 residues. The V segment lost 6 bases and the J segment 5 bases; nucleotides outside the gene matches: 9. Germline V gene lookup returns CDR1 MRHNA and CDR2 SNTAGT.

This chain links TRBV4-1 with TRBJ2-2, with 9 bases that match TRBD1. V was clipped by 3 bases and J by 6 bases; unmatched bases: 5. CDR1 and CDR2 (germline): MGHRA, YSYEKL. The CDR3 covers 15 residues. CDR3 DNA sequence: TGCGCCAGCAGCCAGTCCGGGACAGGGTCCGGGGAGCTGTTTTTT. Translating it yields CASSQSGTGSGELFF.

In its sample, this clonotype was seen many times. The chain employs TRBV20-1 and TRBJ2-5; TRBD2 agrees at 12 bases. V shed 1 base and J 0 bases; nucleotides not matched to a gene: 6. Germline CDR1 DFQATT, CDR2 SNEGSKA (reference sequence). The CDR3 length is 17 residues. The CDR3 DNA reads as TGCAGTGCTAGAGGACTAGCGGGGGACCAGTACCAAGAGACCCAGTACTTC. This codes for CSARGLAGDQYQETQYF.

This chain connects TRBV7-6 to TRBJ1-5; D may be TRBD1 (6 bases). Germline CDR1 and CDR2: SGHVS and FNYEAQ. The V end was cut by 2 bases, the J end by 3 bases, with 11 bases between. This CDR3 is 15 amino acids long. The CDR3 sequence: CASSLQQGDNQPQHF. The CDR3 DNA reads as TGTGCCAGCAGCTTACAACAGGGCGACAATCAGCCCCAGCATTTT.

The chain carries TRBV20-1 and TRBJ1-4; no clear D gene. This CDR3 is built from 15 residues. V was shortened by 5 bases and J by 0 bases, with 13 bases between the two germline ends. Germline assignment: CDR1 DFQATT and CDR2 SNEGSKA (reference sequence). This CDR3 is CSAADRAATNEKLFF. The CDR3 region has the DNA TGCAGTGCTGCCGATCGGGCTGCAACTAATGAAAAACTGTTTTTT.

The rearrangement uses TRBV16 and TRBJ2-7, with TRBD1 as a possible D gene (6 bases). Germline values: CDR1 KGHSY, CDR2 FQNENV. The CDR3 is 16 residues long. The germline V and J ends were trimmed by 0 bases and 2 bases, with 14 bases remaining between them. Written as DNA, the CDR3 is TGTGCCAGCAGCCAATCCCCGACAGGTTTTACCTACGAGCAGTACTTC. Translated, it gives CASSQSPTGFTYEQYF.

The chain uses TRBV15 and TRBJ2-1; D is uncertain. The V and J ends lost 1 base and 3 bases respectively, with 7 bases between them. The CDR3 is 14 amino acids. Germline lookup yields CDR1 LNHNV and CDR2 YYDKDF (reference sequence). The chain's CDR3 is CATSRARFYNEQFF. For the CDR3, the DNA is TGTGCCACCAGCAGAGCTAGATTCTACAATGAGCAGTTCTTC.

This chain links TRBV11-1 with TRBJ2-1; TRBD1 aligns across 7 bases. The J call may not be correct, given that the DNA end is closer to TRBJ2-7. CDR3 length equals 15 residues. Germline V gene sequence: CDR1 SGHAT, CDR2 FQDESV (reference sequence). The CDR3 here is CASSVGQPNYNEQYF. The CDR3 nucleotides are TGTGCCAGCAGCGTGGGACAGCCGAACTACAATGAGCAGTACTTC.

The rearrangement links TRBV6-2 or TRBV6-3 to TRBJ2-1; 7 nucleotides line up with TRBD2. This CDR3 is 14 amino acids long. V shed 0 bases, J shed 7 bases, and the junction held 3 bases outside the gene matches. The germline gives CDR1 MNHEY, CDR2 SVGEGT. CDR3 bases: TGTGCCAGCAGTTACTCGGGGGAGGGGAATGAGCAGTTCTTC. It yields the protein CASSYSGEGNEQFF.

This clonotype occurred a few times. This chain uses TRBV2 with TRBJ2-7, with D uncertain. The germline CDR1 and CDR2 sequences are SNHLY and FYNNEI. Trimming took off 7 bases at V and 2 bases at J, with 15 bases between the two ends. The CDR3 totals 14 residues. CDR3 in DNA: TGTGCCAGCAAAGACCCCACAGACACCTACGAGCAGTACTTC. It codes for CASKDPTDTYEQYF.

This clonotype has only one observation. The CDR3 loop is CASSLEGTGRTEAFF. The CDR3 DNA reads TGCGCCAGCAGCTTGGAGGGCACGGGGAGGACTGAAGCTTTCTTT. The chain employs TRBV5-1 and TRBJ1-1; D gene ambiguous. The CDR3 covers 15 residues. CDR1 SGHRS and CDR2 YFSETQ come from the germline V gene. The V end was cut by 0 bases, the J end by 5 bases, with 14 bases between.

A note on this clonotype: At one end the junction does not follow the germline gene, possibly because of a read error. The chain employs TRBV20-1 and TRBJ1-2, with 7 bases lining up with TRBD1. Germline V gives CDR1 DFQATT, CDR2 SNEGSKA (reference sequence). The CDR3 covers 14 residues. CDR3 protein: CGASDQGVYYGYTF. The CDR3 nucleotides are TGCGGTGCTAGTGACCAGGGGGTTTATTATGGCTACACCTTC.

There are a few counts of this clonotype. V gene TRBV9 combines with J gene TRBJ2-5, with D tentatively TRBD1 (5 bases). Germline V gene lookup returns CDR1 SGDLS and CDR2 YYNGEE. The V gene lost 0 bases and the J gene lost 5 bases, with 8 bases spanning the gap. The CDR3 runs 13 residues. CDR3 sequence reads: CASSVEGVETQYF. As DNA, the CDR3 is TGTGCCAGCAGCGTAGAAGGGGTGGAGACCCAGTACTTC.

J is TRBJ1-1 and V is TRBV7-8; D is ambiguous. Trimming took off 0 bases at V and 1 base at J, with 18 bases between the two ends. The CDR3 is made up of 18 amino acids. Germline-derived CDR1 and CDR2 are SGHVS and FQNEAQ. The CDR3 loop is CASSLAHPPPKPNTEAFF. The CDR3 bases are TGTGCCAGCAGCTTAGCGCACCCCCCGCCCAAACCGAACACTGAAGCTTTCTTT. The variable domain in full, completed from reference TRBV7-8 and TRBJ1-1, reads GAGVSQSPRYKVAKRGQDVALRCDPISGHVSLFWYQQALGQGPEFLTYFQNEAQLDKSGLPSDRFFAERPEGSVSTLKIQRTQQEDSAVYLCASSLAHPPPKPNTEAFFGQGTRLTVV.